This T cell receptor (beta chain) appears in the sequencing data of a study of identical twins. TCRdb processed the 5' RACE reads anew with MiXCR; each CDR3 protein has one entry. Of about 690,000 distinct CDR3 sequences listed, roughly 6.2% are singletons. This clonotype appeared many times. V was trimmed by 3 bases and J by 0 bases, leaving 15 bases between them. The CDR3 extends over 17 amino acids. Germline V gene lookup returns CDR1 KGHDR and CDR2 SFDVKD. The chain couples TRBV24-1 to TRBJ2-3, with D tentatively TRBD2 (7 bases). This receptor was identified in a young man in good health. Sequencing used naive T cells sorted from blood. The DNA of the CDR3 is TGTGCCACCAGTGATAGCGTCGGGGGGCCTAGCACAGATACGCAGTATTTT. Amino acid sequence: CATSDSVGGPSTDTQYF.